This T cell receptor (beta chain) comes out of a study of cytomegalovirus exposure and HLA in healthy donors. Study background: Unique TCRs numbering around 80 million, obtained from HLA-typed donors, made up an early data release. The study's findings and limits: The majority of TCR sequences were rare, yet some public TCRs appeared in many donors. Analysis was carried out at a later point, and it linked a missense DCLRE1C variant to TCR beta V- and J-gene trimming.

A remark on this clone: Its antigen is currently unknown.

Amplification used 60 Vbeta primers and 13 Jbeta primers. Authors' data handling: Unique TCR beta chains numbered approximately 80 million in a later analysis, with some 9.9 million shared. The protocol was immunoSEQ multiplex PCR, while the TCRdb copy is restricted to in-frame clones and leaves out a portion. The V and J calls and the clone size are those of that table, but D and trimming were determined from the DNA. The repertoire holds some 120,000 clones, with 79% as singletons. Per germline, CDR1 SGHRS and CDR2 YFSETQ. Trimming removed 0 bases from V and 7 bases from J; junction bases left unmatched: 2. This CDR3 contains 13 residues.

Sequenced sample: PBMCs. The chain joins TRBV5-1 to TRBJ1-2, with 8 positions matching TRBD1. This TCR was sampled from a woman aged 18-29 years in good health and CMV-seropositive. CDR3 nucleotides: TGCGCCAGCAGCTTGGGCAGGGGGCCTGGCTACACCTTC. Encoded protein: CASSLGRGPGYTF.